Listed below are T cell receptor beta chains from one sample, sequenced in a study of T-cell memory formation after mild COVID-19. TCRdb re-called the 5' RACE reads with MiXCR, one entry per CDR3 protein. The sample includes approximately 490,000 distinct CDR3 sequences, roughly 22% seen only once; the top ten take about an eighth. The specimen was PBMCs or a T cell subset sorted from them (not recorded which). These receptors were collected from an adult woman who had mild COVID-19 (a few samples of this study predate the infection). Cell type and time point are not known. Each CDR3 is given with its conserved first and last residue. D genes are given only for firm matches. The size entry is marked missing in some rows and otherwise reads once, few, many or a size class.

J: TRBJ2-7; size: NA; V: TRBV6-5; D: NA; DNA: TGTGCCAGCAGTCAGATCGGCCTCGCCTACGAGCAGTACTTC; CDR3: CASSQIGLAYEQYF
J: TRBJ1-5; size: NA; V: TRBV7-2; D: NA; DNA: TGTGCCAGCAGCTTTAGTCTTCAGCCCCAGCATTTT; CDR3: CASSFSLQPQHF
J: TRBJ2-2; size: few; V: TRBV6-5; D: TRBD2; DNA: TGTGCCAGCAGGCGACAGGCCGGGGGGGGGGTCCATACCGGGGAGCTGTTTTTT; CDR3: CASRRQAGGGVHTGELFF
J: TRBJ2-5; size: NA; V: TRBV7-8; D: TRBD2; DNA: TGTGCCAGCAGCTGGAATAGCGGTACTGGGGGGGAAACCCAGTACTTC; CDR3: CASSWNSGTGGETQYF
J: TRBJ2-7; size: NA; V: TRBV3-1; D: NA; DNA: TGTGCCAGCAGCGGTGGGGAAGAGCAGTACTTC; CDR3: CASSGGEEQYF
J: TRBJ2-3; size: once; V: TRBV10-3; D: NA; DNA: TGTGCCATCAGCCTAGCGATACTCACAGATACGCAGTATTTT; CDR3: CAISLAILTDTQYF
J: TRBJ2-7; size: few; V: TRBV20-1; D: NA; DNA: TGCAGTGCTAGCCGTCGAGGGCAGGGCCACGAGCAGTACTTC; CDR3: CSASRRGQGHEQYF
J: TRBJ2-3; size: few; V: TRBV7-3; D: NA; DNA: TGTGCCAGCAGCTTAGGGGAGTGGGCAGATACGCAGTATTTT; CDR3: CASSLGEWADTQYF
J: TRBJ2-7; size: NA; V: TRBV19; D: NA; DNA: TGTGCCAGTAGTTCTGGACAATACGAGCAGTACTTC; CDR3: CASSSGQYEQYF
J: TRBJ2-3; size: once; V: TRBV5-5; D: NA; DNA: TGTGCCAGCAGCTTGGGCGGGACGTCGGATACGCAGTATTTT; CDR3: CASSLGGTSDTQYF
J: TRBJ2-1; size: NA; V: TRBV11-1; D: NA; DNA: TGTGCCAGCAGCTTAGGGGCGGCGAACGGCAATGAGCAGTTCTTC; CDR3: CASSLGAANGNEQFF
J: TRBJ2-7; size: NA; V: TRBV6-5; D: NA; DNA: TGTGCCAGCAGTCCTCATAGAGGGAAGGCCAAAACCTACGAGCAGTACTTC; CDR3: CASSPHRGKAKTYEQYF
J: TRBJ1-6; size: few; V: TRBV20-1; D: NA; DNA: TGCAGTGCCCTTGCTGAAGGGACATCCAATTCACCCCTCCACTTT; CDR3: CSALAEGTSNSPLHF
J: TRBJ2-7; size: NA; V: TRBV9; D: TRBD2; DNA: TGTGCCAGCAGCGCGGGAGGCGGGAGGATCTACGAGCAGTACTTC; CDR3: CASSAGGGRIYEQYF
J: TRBJ2-7; size: NA; V: TRBV18; D: TRBD1; DNA: TGTGCCAGTTCCAGGGGGACGGAAAATTACGAGCAGTACTTC; CDR3: CASSRGTENYEQYF
J: TRBJ2-5; size: NA; V: TRBV20-1; D: NA; DNA: TGCAGTGCTAGGTCCGCTACGAACCAAGAGACCCAGTACTTC; CDR3: CSARSATNQETQYF
J: TRBJ2-1; size: few; V: TRBV5-1; D: TRBD1; DNA: TGCGCCAGCAGCTCGGAGGACAGGGTTGCGTTCTTC; CDR3: CASSSEDRVAFF
J: TRBJ2-5; size: NA; V: TRBV11-2; D: TRBD2; DNA: TGTGCCAGCAGCTTTAACAGCGGGGGGGCGGAAGAGACCCAGTACTTC; CDR3: CASSFNSGGAEETQYF
J: TRBJ2-7; size: few; V: TRBV20-1; D: NA; DNA: TGCAGTGCTAGAGAGGCGGGGATCAGTGAGCAGTACTTC; CDR3: CSAREAGISEQYF
J: TRBJ2-2; size: NA; V: TRBV6-2/TRBV6-3; D: NA; DNA: TGTGCCAGCAGTTACTCTAGCGGTACACCGGAGGAGCTGTTTTTT; CDR3: CASSYSSGTPEELFF
J: TRBJ2-1; size: NA; V: TRBV7-7; D: TRBD1; DNA: TGTGCTAGCAGCTTAGCGAGGGACAGCAATGAGCAGTTCTTC; CDR3: CASSLARDSNEQFF
J: TRBJ2-3; size: NA; V: TRBV4-3; D: NA; DNA: TGCGCCAGCAGCCAAACCTCAGCGGGTAACACAGATACGCAGTATTTT; CDR3: CASSQTSAGNTDTQYF
J: TRBJ1-2; size: NA; V: TRBV29-1; D: NA; DNA: TGCAGCGTTCGAACGGGACCCTTGGGCTATGGCTACACCTTC; CDR3: CSVRTGPLGYGYTF
J: TRBJ2-3; size: many; V: TRBV6-2/TRBV6-3; D: NA; DNA: TGTGCCAGCAGTTACTCGCCCTCCGATATATCTAGCACAGATACGCAGTATTTT; CDR3: CASSYSPSDISSTDTQYF
J: TRBJ2-1; size: NA; V: TRBV6-2/TRBV6-3; D: TRBD2; DNA: TGTGCCAGCAGTTACGGTCGCTATCAGAGCAGCGGGAGCCCCTACAATGAGCAGTTCTTC; CDR3: CASSYGRYQSSGSPYNEQFF
J: TRBJ2-1; size: NA; V: TRBV12-3/TRBV12-4; D: TRBD1; DNA: TGTGCCAGCAGTTCACAGACAGGGACCCGAGGCAATGAGCAGTTCTTC; CDR3: CASSSQTGTRGNEQFF
J: TRBJ2-3; size: few; V: TRBV6-5; D: TRBD2; DNA: TGTGCCAGCAGCCCGGCGGGAGCGCGGTCGGCAGATACGCAGTATTTT; CDR3: CASSPAGARSADTQYF
J: TRBJ1-1; size: NA; V: TRBV4-1; D: NA; DNA: TGCGCCAGCAGCCAAGATCGTTCTCTCGGTGGTGAAGCTTTCTTT; CDR3: CASSQDRSLGGEAFF
J: TRBJ1-1; size: few; V: TRBV20-1; D: NA; DNA: TGCAGTGCTAGAGATTTGAGGGTTAACACTGAAGCTTTCTTT; CDR3: CSARDLRVNTEAFF